Presented here are 5 T cell receptor beta chains from one specimen sequenced in a study of blood T cell repertoires in COVID-19. The assay was immunoSEQ multiplex PCR, and TCRdb's table has in-frame clones only and misses some. This table holds some 400,000 clones, around 87% found once. Sequenced material: peripheral blood. The receptors here all came from a woman aged 25 to 39 with COVID-19, enrolled during active disease.

The chain has TRBV6-4 and TRBJ2-3, with D possibly matching TRBD2 (5 bases). CDR1 MRHNA and CDR2 SNTAGT come from the germline V gene. The CDR3 has 14 residues. Between the trimmed V and J ends, which lost 3 bases and 4 bases, there was a span of 11 bases. Here the CDR3 DNA reads TGTGCCAGCAGTGAGGCGGCGGGTTCAGATACGCAGTATTTT. It translates to CASSEAAGSDTQYF.

CDR3 sequence reads: CASSLHRESTEAFF. The CDR3 DNA sequence: TGTGCCAGCAGTTTACACCGGGAGAGCACTGAAGCTTTCTTT. The V call is TRBV28, the J call TRBJ1-1, with D hard to call. The CDR3 spans 14 residues. Trimming left V 2 bases short and J 4 bases short, with 11 bases between. Germline V gives CDR1 MDHEN, CDR2 SYDVKM.

This clone showed up just once. Other DNA sequences from this sample encode an identical CDR3 as well. This chain connects TRBV7-2 to TRBJ1-2; 10 bases are a match to TRBD1. The V gene end was trimmed by 5 bases and the J gene end by 5 bases; junction bases not matched to a gene: 2. This CDR3 comprises 13 residues. The V gene's germline CDR1 is SGHTA and CDR2 FQGNSA. The CDR3 DNA sequence: TGTGCCAGCAGCCGGACAGGGGGGTATGGCTACACCTTC. Its translation: CASSRTGGYGYTF.

The chain employs TRBV28 and TRBJ2-2, with D possibly matching TRBD1 (6 bases). Trimming pared 3 bases from V and 5 bases from J, leaving 13 bases between. Germline loops: CDR1 MDHEN, CDR2 SYDVKM. The CDR3 has 15 amino acids. The CDR3 DNA reads TGTGCCAGCAGTTTGAACAGGGCGGTGACCGGGGAGCTGTTTTTT. This sequence encodes CASSLNRAVTGELFF.

The V call is TRBV30, the J call TRBJ2-7, with D possibly being TRBD2 (5 bases). V was trimmed by 4 bases and J by 7 bases, leaving 17 bases between them. This CDR3 is 13 amino acids long. In germline, CDR1 is GTSNPN, CDR2 SVGIG (reference sequence). CDR3 sequence: CAWNVVIRGEQYF. CDR3 bases: TGTGCCTGGAATGTGGTGATACGCGGGGAGCAGTACTTC.